This T cell receptor beta chain was captured in a study of blood T cells in healthy people across ages. From germline, CDR1 is SGHTA and CDR2 FQGTGA. CDR3 length: 15 residues. About this clonotype itself: Just one base apart from a much larger clone, this may be a read error.

The second PCR ran about 6 to 11 cycles with a sample-barcoded 5' primer and J-beta primers. Each CDR3 protein gets one entry after TCRdb re-called the 5' RACE reads with MiXCR. The data show roughly 1.7 million distinct CDR3 sequences, approximately 32% seen once. Sequencing used blood. The TCR comes from a woman in her thirties in good health. The chain has TRBV7-3 and TRBJ2-7, with D possibly called TRBD1 or TRBD2 (5 bases each). In DNA form, the CDR3 reads TGTGCCAGCAGCTTAATGAGGGGAGCAGCCTACAAGCAGTACTTC. It codes for CASSLMRGAAYKQYF.